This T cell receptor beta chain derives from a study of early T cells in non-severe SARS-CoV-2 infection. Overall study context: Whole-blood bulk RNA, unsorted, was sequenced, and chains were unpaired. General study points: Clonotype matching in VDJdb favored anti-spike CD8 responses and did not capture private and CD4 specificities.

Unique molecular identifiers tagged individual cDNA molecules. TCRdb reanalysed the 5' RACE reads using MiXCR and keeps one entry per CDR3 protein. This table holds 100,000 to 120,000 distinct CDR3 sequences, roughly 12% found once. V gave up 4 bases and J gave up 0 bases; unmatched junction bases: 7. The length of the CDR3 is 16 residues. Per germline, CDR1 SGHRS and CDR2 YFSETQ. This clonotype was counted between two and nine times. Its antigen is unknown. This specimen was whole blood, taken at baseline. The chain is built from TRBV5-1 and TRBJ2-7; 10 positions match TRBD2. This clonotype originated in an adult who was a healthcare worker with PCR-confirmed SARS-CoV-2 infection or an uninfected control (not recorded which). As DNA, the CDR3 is TGCGCCAGCAGCCTGCTAGCGGGGGTGACCTCCTACGAGCAGTACTTC. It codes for CASSLLAGVTSYEQYF.